Listed below are T cell receptor beta chains from one sample, sequenced in a study of shared clonotypes between healthy human individuals. The protocol was immunoSEQ multiplex PCR, while the TCRdb copy is restricted to in-frame clones and leaves out a portion. The sample carries millions of clones, around 90% recorded once. What was sequenced was naive CD4+ T cells sorted from blood. The source of these receptors is a man aged 18 to 29 in good health. Each CDR3 is given with its conserved first and last residue. Fields, in order: V gene, J gene, clone size, D gene, CDR3 protein, CDR3 DNA. D genes are given only for firm matches. Size tells how often a clone was seen (once, few, many) or the class of an expanded clone, and some rows leave it out.

V gene: TRBV4-1; J gene: TRBJ2-7; clone size: -; D gene: TRBD2; CDR3 protein: CASSQVLFWNGRVVYEQYF; CDR3 DNA: TGCGCCAGCAGCCAAGTTCTTTTTTGGAACGGGAGGGTGGTCTACGAGCAGTACTTC
V gene: TRBV28; J gene: TRBJ1-4; clone size: -; D gene: TRBD1; CDR3 protein: CASSSGQGFEKLFF; CDR3 DNA: TGTGCCAGCAGTTCCGGACAGGGCTTTGAAAAACTGTTTTTT
V gene: TRBV6-1; J gene: TRBJ2-7; clone size: -; D gene: -; CDR3 protein: CASSERRTAPYEQYF; CDR3 DNA: TGTGCCAGCAGTGAAAGAAGGACGGCCCCCTACGAGCAGTACTTC
V gene: TRBV6-5; J gene: TRBJ2-3; clone size: -; D gene: TRBD2; CDR3 protein: CASRLAGGADTQYF; CDR3 DNA: TGTGCCAGCCGGCTAGCGGGAGGCGCAGATACGCAGTATTTT
V gene: TRBV2; J gene: TRBJ1-4; clone size: -; D gene: -; CDR3 protein: CASSLTLGTNEKLFF; CDR3 DNA: TGTGCCAGCAGTTTGACCCTTGGAACTAATGAAAAACTGTTTTTT
V gene: TRBV29-1; J gene: TRBJ1-1; clone size: once; D gene: TRBD1; CDR3 protein: CSVDDRGTDAEAFF; CDR3 DNA: TGCAGCGTTGATGACAGGGGGACCGACGCTGAAGCTTTCTTT
V gene: TRBV7-2; J gene: TRBJ2-5; clone size: -; D gene: -; CDR3 protein: CASTVGNQETQYF; CDR3 DNA: TGTGCCAGCACCGTAGGTAACCAAGAGACCCAGTACTTC
V gene: TRBV13; J gene: TRBJ2-2; clone size: few; D gene: TRBD1; CDR3 protein: CASNGQGTGELFF; CDR3 DNA: TGTGCCAGTAACGGACAGGGCACCGGGGAGCTGTTTTTT
V gene: TRBV18; J gene: TRBJ1-1; clone size: -; D gene: -; CDR3 protein: CASSPQITEAFF; CDR3 DNA: TGTGCCAGCTCACCACAGATCACTGAAGCTTTCTTT
V gene: TRBV25-1; J gene: TRBJ2-6; clone size: -; D gene: -; CDR3 protein: CASSESISGANVLTF; CDR3 DNA: TGTGCCAGCAGTGAATCTATCTCTGGGGCCAACGTCCTGACTTTC
V gene: TRBV9; J gene: TRBJ2-5; clone size: -; D gene: -; CDR3 protein: CASSVESGRAQTQYF; CDR3 DNA: TGTGCCAGCAGCGTAGAAAGTGGGCGGGCCCAGACCCAGTACTTC
V gene: TRBV6-5; J gene: TRBJ1-2; clone size: -; D gene: TRBD1; CDR3 protein: CASSRTGGGGYGYTF; CDR3 DNA: TGTGCCAGCAGCCGTACAGGGGGCGGCGGCTATGGCTACACCTTC
V gene: TRBV4-2; J gene: TRBJ1-5; clone size: -; D gene: -; CDR3 protein: CASSQEGTYSNQPQHF; CDR3 DNA: TGTGCCAGCAGCCAAGAGGGGACGTACAGCAATCAGCCCCAGCATTTT
V gene: TRBV12-5; J gene: TRBJ2-3; clone size: -; D gene: TRBD2; CDR3 protein: CASGPASGGAPDTQYF; CDR3 DNA: TGTGCTAGTGGCCCTGCCAGCGGGGGGGCCCCAGATACGCAGTATTTT
V gene: TRBV6-1; J gene: TRBJ1-1; clone size: -; D gene: TRBD1; CDR3 protein: CASRRQGGNTEAFF; CDR3 DNA: TGTGCCAGCAGGCGACAGGGGGGGAACACTGAAGCTTTCTTT
V gene: TRBV2; J gene: TRBJ2-5; clone size: -; D gene: -; CDR3 protein: CASSPYGQLLTKETQYF; CDR3 DNA: TGTGCCAGCAGTCCGTACGGACAGCTTCTTACCAAAGAGACCCAGTACTTC
V gene: TRBV7-9; J gene: TRBJ2-7; clone size: -; D gene: -; CDR3 protein: CASSLGTLERSYF; CDR3 DNA: TGTGCCAGCAGCTTAGGTACCCTCGAGAGGTCGTACTTC
V gene: TRBV6-4; J gene: TRBJ2-2; clone size: -; D gene: -; CDR3 protein: CASSDSMGTGELFF; CDR3 DNA: TGTGCCAGCAGTGACTCGATGGGCACCGGGGAGCTGTTTTTT
V gene: TRBV5-1; J gene: TRBJ2-3; clone size: -; D gene: -; CDR3 protein: CASSLDRASTDTQYF; CDR3 DNA: TGCGCCAGCAGCTTGGACAGGGCTAGCACAGATACGCAGTATTTT
V gene: TRBV4-1; J gene: TRBJ2-5; clone size: -; D gene: -; CDR3 protein: CASSQTRIQETQYF; CDR3 DNA: TGCGCCAGCAGCCAAACCAGGATACAAGAGACCCAGTACTTC
V gene: TRBV7-2; J gene: TRBJ2-5; clone size: -; D gene: TRBD2; CDR3 protein: CASSLAQGGRKETQYF; CDR3 DNA: TGTGCCAGCAGCTTAGCCCAGGGCGGGAGGAAGGAGACCCAGTACTTC
V gene: TRBV10-3; J gene: TRBJ2-1; clone size: -; D gene: TRBD2; CDR3 protein: CAISESTSGYNEQFF; CDR3 DNA: TGTGCCATCAGTGAGTCGACTAGCGGTTACAATGAGCAGTTCTTC
V gene: TRBV5-1; J gene: TRBJ2-1; clone size: -; D gene: TRBD2; CDR3 protein: CASSLEGLAGGVQFF; CDR3 DNA: TGCGCCAGCAGCCTGGAAGGACTAGCGGGGGGAGTTCAGTTCTTC
V gene: TRBV19; J gene: TRBJ2-6; clone size: -; D gene: -; CDR3 protein: CASRAGVSGANVLTF; CDR3 DNA: TGTGCCAGTAGAGCTGGAGTTTCTGGGGCCAACGTCCTGACTTTC
V gene: TRBV23-1; J gene: TRBJ2-7; clone size: once; D gene: TRBD1; CDR3 protein: CASSQSWTGLYEQYF; CDR3 DNA: TGCGCCAGCAGTCAATCGTGGACAGGGCTCTACGAGCAGTACTTC